The entry below gives a single T cell receptor (beta chain) sequence along with its context. Its matching antigen is unknown. These data come from a study of shared clonotypes between healthy human individuals. Adult Caucasians living in Nashville, Tennessee made up all of the donors. Germline V gene data show CDR1 as ENHRY and CDR2 as SYGVKD. The CDR3 is made up of 15 amino acids. The J segment lost 4 bases and the V segment lost 3 bases, leaving 5 bases of the junction unmatched. The protocol was immunoSEQ multiplex PCR, while the TCRdb copy is restricted to in-frame clones and leaves out a portion. The table shows some 2,000,000 clones, with 95% occurring only once. Study-wide findings and caveats: Sharing across a few donors was seen in 4% to 5.5% of naive CD4 clonotypes.

The rearrangement links TRBV10-3 to TRBJ2-1; 8 bases fit TRBD2. The source is a man aged 18 to 30 in good health. Sequenced input: naive CD4+ T cells sorted from blood. The subset here: CD45RA+ positively selected. DNA for the CDR3: TGTGCCATCAGTGAAACGGCGGGGGGATACAATGAGCAGTTCTTC. It specifies CAISETAGGYNEQFF.